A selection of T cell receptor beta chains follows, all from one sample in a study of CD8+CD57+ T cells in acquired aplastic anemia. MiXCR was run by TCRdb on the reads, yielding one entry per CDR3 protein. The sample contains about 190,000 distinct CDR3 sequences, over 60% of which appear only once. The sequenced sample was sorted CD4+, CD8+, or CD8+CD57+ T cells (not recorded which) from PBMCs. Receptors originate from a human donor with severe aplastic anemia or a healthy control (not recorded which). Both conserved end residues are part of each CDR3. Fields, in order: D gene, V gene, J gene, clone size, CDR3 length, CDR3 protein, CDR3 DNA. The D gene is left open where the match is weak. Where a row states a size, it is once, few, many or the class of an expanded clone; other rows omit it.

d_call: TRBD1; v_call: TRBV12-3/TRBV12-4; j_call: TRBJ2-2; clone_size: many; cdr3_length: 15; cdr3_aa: CASSQDRGLTGELFF; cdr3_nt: TGTGCCAGCAGTCAAGACAGGGGGCTCACCGGGGAGCTGTTTTTT
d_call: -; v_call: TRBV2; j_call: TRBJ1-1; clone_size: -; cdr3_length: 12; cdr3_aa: CASRLENTEAFF; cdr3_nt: TGTGCCAGCAGGTTGGAGAACACTGAAGCTTTCTTT
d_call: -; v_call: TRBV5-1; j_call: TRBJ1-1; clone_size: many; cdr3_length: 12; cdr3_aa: CASSPDSDEAFF; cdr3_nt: TGCGCCAGCAGTCCGGACAGCGATGAAGCTTTCTTT
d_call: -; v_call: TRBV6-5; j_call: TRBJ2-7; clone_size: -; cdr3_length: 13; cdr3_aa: CASSYDISYEQYF; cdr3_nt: TGTGCCAGCAGTTACGACATCTCCTACGAGCAGTACTTC
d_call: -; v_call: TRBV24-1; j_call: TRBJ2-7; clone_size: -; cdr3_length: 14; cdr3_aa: CATSDKHGSYEQYF; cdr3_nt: TGTGCCACCAGTGATAAGCACGGATCCTACGAGCAGTACTTC
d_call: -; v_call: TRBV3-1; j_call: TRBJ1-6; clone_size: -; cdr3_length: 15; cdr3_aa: CASSQNRPDNSPLHF; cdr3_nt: TGTGCCAGCAGCCAAAACAGGCCAGATAATTCACCCCTCCACTTT
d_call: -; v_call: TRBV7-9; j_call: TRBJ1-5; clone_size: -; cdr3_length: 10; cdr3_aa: CASIRGPQHF; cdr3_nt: TGTGCCAGCATCAGGGGTCCCCAGCATTTT
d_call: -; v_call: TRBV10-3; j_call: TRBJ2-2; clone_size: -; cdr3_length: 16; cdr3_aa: CAISESEITNTGELFF; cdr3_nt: TGTGCCATCAGTGAGTCGGAGATTACGAACACCGGGGAGCTGTTTTTT
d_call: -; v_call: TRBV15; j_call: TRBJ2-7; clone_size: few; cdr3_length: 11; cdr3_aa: CATSSAYEQYF; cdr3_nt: TGTGCCACCAGCTCCGCCTACGAGCAGTACTTC
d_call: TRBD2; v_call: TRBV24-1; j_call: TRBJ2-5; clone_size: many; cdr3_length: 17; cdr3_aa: CATSDSGTSGVGETQYF; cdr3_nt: TGTGCCACCAGTGATTCAGGGACTAGCGGGGTTGGGGAGACCCAGTACTTC
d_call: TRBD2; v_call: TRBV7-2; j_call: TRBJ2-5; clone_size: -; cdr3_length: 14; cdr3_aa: CASSPEGPGREQYF; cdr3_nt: TGTGCCAGCAGCCCGGAAGGGCCAGGGAGGGAGCAGTACTTC
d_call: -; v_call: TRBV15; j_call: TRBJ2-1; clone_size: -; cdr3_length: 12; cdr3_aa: CATSRGYNEQSF; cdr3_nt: TGTGCCACCAGCAGGGGGTACAATGAGCAGTCCTTC
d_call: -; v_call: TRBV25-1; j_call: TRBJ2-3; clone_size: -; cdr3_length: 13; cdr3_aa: CASSFRVTDTQYF; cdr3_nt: TGTGCCAGCAGTTTTAGGGTCACAGATACGCAGTATTTT
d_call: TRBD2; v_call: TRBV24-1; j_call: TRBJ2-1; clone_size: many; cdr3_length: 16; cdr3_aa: CATSALGTSGGVEQFF; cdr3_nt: TGTGCCACCAGTGCCCTCGGGACTAGCGGGGGGGTTGAGCAGTTCTTC
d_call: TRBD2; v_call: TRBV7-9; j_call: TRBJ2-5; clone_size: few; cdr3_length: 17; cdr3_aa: CASSFQPGLAGQETQYF; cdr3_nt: TGTGCCAGCAGCTTCCAACCGGGACTAGCGGGACAAGAGACCCAGTACTTC
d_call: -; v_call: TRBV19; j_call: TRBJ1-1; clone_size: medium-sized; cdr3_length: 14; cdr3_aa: CASNPGHVNTEAFF; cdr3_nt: TGTGCCAGTAATCCGGGACATGTGAACACTGAAGCTTTCTTT
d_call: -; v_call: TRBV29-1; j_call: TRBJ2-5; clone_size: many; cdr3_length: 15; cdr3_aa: CSVGPEGKKRETQYF; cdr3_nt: TGCAGCGTTGGTCCTGAGGGCAAAAAGCGGGAGACCCAGTACTTC
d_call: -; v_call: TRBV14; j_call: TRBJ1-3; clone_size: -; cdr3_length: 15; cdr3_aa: CAGSQENSWGNTIYF; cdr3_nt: TGTGCCGGCAGCCAAGAGAATTCATGGGGAAACACCATATATTTT
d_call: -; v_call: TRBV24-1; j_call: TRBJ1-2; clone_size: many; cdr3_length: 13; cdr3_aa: CATSDPGQSGYTF; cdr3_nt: TGTGCCACCAGTGATCCCGGACAGAGCGGCTACACCTTC
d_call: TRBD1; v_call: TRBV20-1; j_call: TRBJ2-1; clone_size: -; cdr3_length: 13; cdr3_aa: CSASPTGNNDQFF; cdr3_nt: TGCAGTGCTAGTCCGACAGGGAACAATGACCAGTTCTTC
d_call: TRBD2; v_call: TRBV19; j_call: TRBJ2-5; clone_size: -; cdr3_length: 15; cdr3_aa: CASSPTSGVQETQYF; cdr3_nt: TGTGCCAGTAGTCCCACTAGCGGGGTCCAAGAGACCCAGTACTTC
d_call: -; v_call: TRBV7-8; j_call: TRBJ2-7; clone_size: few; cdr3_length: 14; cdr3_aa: CASSLGQGGDEQYF; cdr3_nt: TGTGCCAGCAGCTTAGGGCAGGGGGGGGACGAGCAGTACTTC
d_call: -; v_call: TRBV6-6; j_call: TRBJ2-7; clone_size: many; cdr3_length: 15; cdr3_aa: CASTTGYGKSYEQYF; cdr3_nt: TGTGCCAGCACCACAGGGTACGGGAAATCCTACGAGCAGTACTTC
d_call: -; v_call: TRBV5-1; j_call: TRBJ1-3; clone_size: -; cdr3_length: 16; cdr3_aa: CASSLDGQRTGNTIYF; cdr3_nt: TGCGCCAGCAGCTTGGACGGACAAAGGACTGGAAACACCATATATTTT
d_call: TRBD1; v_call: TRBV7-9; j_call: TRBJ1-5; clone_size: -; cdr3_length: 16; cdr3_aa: CASSLGQGQGRQPQHF; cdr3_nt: TGTGCCAGCAGCTTGGGGCAAGGACAGGGCAGACAGCCCCAGCATTTT
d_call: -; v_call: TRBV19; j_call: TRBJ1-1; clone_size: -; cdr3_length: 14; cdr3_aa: CASGYGTLNTEAFF; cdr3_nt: TGTGCCAGTGGTTACGGTACCTTGAACACTGAAGCTTTCTTT
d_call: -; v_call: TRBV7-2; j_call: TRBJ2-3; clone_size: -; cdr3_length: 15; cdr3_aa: CASSLEGGLSPRQYF; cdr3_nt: TGTGCCAGCAGCTTAGAGGGGGGACTTAGTCCCCGGCAGTATTTT
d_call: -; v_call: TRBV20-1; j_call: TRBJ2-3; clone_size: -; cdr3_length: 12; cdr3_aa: CSAEGGTDTQYF; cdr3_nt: TGCAGTGCCGAGGGCGGCACAGATACGCAGTATTTT
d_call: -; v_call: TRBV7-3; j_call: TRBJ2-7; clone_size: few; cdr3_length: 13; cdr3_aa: CASSLSPSYEQYF; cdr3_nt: TGTGCCAGCAGCTTATCCCCTAGCTACGAGCAGTACTTC
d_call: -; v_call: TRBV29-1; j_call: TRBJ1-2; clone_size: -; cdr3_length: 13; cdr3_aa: CSVEDGGWYGYTF; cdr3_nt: TGCAGCGTTGAAGACGGGGGGTGGTATGGCTACACTTTC
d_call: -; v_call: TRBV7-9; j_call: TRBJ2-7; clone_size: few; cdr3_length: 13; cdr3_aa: CASSSSGSYEQYF; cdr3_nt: TGTGCCAGCAGTAGCTCGGGGTCCTACGAGCAGTACTTC
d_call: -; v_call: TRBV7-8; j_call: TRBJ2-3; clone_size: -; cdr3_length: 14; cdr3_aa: CASSVWGSTDTQYF; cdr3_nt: TGTGCCAGCAGCGTCTGGGGCAGCACAGATACGCAGTATTTT
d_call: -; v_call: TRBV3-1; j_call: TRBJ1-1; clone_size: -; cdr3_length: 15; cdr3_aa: CASSQDPGVDTEAFF; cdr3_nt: TGTGCCAGCAGCCAAGATCCCGGGGTAGATACTGAAGCTTTCTTT
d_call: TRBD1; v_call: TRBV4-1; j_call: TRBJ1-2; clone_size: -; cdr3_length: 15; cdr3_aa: CASSLGQGGNYGYTF; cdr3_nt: TGCGCCAGCAGCCTCGGACAGGGTGGGAACTATGGCTACACCTTC
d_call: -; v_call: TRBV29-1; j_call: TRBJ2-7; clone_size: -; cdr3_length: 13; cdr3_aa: CSVEGGIGYEQYF; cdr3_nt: TGCAGCGTTGAAGGGGGAATAGGGTACGAGCAGTACTTC
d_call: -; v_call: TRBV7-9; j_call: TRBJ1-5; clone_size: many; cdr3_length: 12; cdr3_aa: CASSLGNQPQHF; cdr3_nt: TGTGCCAGCAGCTTAGGGAATCAGCCCCAGCATTTT
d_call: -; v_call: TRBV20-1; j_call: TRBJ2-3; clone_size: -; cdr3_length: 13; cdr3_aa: CSAVEGNTDTQYF; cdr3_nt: TGCAGTGCCGTTGAGGGTAACACAGATACGCAGTATTTT
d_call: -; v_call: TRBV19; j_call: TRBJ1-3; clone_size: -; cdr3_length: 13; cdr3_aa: CASSKPGLDTIYF; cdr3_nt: TGTGCCAGTAGTAAACCAGGGCTGGACACCATATATTTT
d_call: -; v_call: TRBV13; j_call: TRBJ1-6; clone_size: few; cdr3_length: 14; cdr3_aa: CASSPAGMGSPLHF; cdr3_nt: TGTGCCAGCAGCCCAGCGGGGATGGGTTCACCCCTCCACTTT
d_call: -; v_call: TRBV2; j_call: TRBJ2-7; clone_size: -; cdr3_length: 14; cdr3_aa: CATQQTRSSYEQYF; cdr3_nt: TGTGCCACCCAGCAGACTAGAAGCTCCTACGAGCAGTACTTC